Included here is one TCR beta chain sequence, with context. This sample is drawn from a study of cytomegalovirus exposure and HLA in healthy donors. The primer mix had 60 Vbeta and 13 Jbeta primers. Profiling relied on immunoSEQ multiplex PCR, and the TCRdb table lists in-frame clones only, not all of them. The sample holds approximately 210,000 clones, roughly four fifths seen once. Looked up from germline, CDR1 is SQVTM and CDR2 is ANQGSEA. The CDR3 covers 13 residues. V lost 7 bases and J lost 2; bases outside the gene matches: 4. The sequence was obtained from a young man in good health and CMV-seronegative. The J gene is TRBJ2-7, the V gene TRBV29-1, with 11 positions matching TRBD2. Sequencing input: PBMCs. The CDR3 DNA reads TGCAGCGCTACGACTAGCGGGACCTACGAGCAGTACTTC. This encodes CSATTSGTYEQYF.